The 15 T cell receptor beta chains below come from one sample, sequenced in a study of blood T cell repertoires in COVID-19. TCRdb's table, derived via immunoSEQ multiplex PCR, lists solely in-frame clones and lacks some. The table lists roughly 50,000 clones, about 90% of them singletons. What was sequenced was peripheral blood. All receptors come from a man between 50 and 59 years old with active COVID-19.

The CDR3 reads CASSLYSETANQPQHF. DNA of the CDR3: TGTGCCAGCAGCTTATATAGCGAAACGGCAAATCAGCCCCAGCATTTT. This rearrangement joins TRBV7-8 to TRBJ1-5; D call uncertain. Per germline, CDR1 SGHVS and CDR2 FQNEAQ. The CDR3 has 16 residues. Trimming stripped 2 bases from V and 4 bases from J, with 15 bases between.

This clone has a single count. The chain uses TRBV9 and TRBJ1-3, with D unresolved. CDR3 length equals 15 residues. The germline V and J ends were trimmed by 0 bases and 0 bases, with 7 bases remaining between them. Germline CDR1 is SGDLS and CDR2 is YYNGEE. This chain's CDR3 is CASSVVGASGNTIYF. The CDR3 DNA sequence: TGTGCCAGCAGCGTAGTCGGAGCCTCTGGAAACACCATATATTTT.

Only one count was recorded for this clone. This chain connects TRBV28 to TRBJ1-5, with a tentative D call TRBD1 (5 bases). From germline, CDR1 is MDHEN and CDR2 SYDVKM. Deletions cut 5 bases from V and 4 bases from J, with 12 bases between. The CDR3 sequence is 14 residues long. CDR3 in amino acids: CASSGLGPNQPQHF. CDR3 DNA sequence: TGTGCCAGCAGTGGCTTGGGGCCTAATCAGCCCCAGCATTTT.

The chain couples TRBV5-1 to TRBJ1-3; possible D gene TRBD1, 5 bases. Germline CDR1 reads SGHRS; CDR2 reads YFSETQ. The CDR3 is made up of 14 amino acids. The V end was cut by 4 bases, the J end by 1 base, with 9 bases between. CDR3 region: CASSPYRSGNTIYF. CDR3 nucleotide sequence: TGCGCCAGCAGCCCCTACAGGTCTGGAAACACCATATATTTT.

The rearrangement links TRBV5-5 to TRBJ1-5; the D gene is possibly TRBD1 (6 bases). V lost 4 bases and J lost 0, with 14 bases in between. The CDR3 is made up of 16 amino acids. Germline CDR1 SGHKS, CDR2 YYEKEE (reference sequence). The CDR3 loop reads CASSPGTSISNQPQHF. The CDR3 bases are TGTGCCAGCAGCCCCGGGACAAGTATTAGCAATCAGCCCCAGCATTTT.

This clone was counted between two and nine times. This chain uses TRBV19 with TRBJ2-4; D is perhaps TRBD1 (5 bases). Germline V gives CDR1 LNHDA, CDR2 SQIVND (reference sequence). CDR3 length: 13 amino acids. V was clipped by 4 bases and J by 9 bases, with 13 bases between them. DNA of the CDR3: TGTGCCAGTAGTAGGCAGGGTAGGGGCATTCAGTACTTC. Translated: CASSRQGRGIQYF.

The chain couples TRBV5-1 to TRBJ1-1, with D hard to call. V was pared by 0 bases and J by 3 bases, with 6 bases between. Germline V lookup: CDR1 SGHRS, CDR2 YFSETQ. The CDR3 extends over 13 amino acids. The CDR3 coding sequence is TGCGCCAGCAGCTTGGCCCAGGACACTGAAGCTTTCTTT. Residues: CASSLAQDTEAFF.

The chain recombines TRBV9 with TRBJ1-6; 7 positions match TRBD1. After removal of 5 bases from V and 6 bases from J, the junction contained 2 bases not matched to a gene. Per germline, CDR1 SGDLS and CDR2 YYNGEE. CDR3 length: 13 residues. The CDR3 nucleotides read TGTGCCAGCAGGGCAGGGGGTAATTCACCCCTCCACTTT. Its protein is CASRAGGNSPLHF. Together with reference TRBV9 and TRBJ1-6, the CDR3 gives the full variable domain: DSGVTQTPKHLITATGQRVTLRCSPRSGDLSVYWYQQSLDQGLQFLIQYYNGEERAKGNILERFSAQQFPDLHSELNLSSLELGDSALYFCASRAGGNSPLHFGNGTRLTVT.

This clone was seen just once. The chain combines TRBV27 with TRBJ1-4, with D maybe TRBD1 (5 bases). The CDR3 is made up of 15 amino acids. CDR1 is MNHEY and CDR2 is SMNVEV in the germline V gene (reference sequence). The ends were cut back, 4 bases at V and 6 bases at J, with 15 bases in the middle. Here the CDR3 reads CASSSSGRVYEKLFF. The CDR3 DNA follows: TGTGCCAGCAGTTCGTCCGGCAGGGTTTATGAAAAACTGTTTTTT.

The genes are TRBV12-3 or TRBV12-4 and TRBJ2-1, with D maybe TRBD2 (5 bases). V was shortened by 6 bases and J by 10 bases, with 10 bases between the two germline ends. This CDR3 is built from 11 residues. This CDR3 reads CASSRWEEQFF. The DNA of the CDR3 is TGTGCCAGCAGCCGTTGGGAGGAGCAGTTCTTC.

The CDR3 spells CASSQPRGPDTQYF. CDR3 DNA: TGTGCCAGCAGCCAACCGAGAGGCCCAGATACGCAGTATTTT. The chain joins TRBV3-1 (or the pseudogene TRBV3-2) to TRBJ2-3, with D hard to call. The ends were cut back, 2 bases at V and 4 bases at J, with 10 bases in the middle. Germline loops: CDR1 LGHDT, CDR2 YNNKEL (reference sequence). The CDR3 is 14 amino acids.

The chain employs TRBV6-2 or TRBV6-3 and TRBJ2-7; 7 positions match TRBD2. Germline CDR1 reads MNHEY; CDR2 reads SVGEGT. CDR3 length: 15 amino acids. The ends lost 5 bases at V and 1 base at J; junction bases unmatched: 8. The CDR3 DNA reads TGTGCCAGCAGTAACCCCGGGGGGAGGTCCTACGAGCAGTACTTC. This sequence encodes CASSNPGGRSYEQYF.

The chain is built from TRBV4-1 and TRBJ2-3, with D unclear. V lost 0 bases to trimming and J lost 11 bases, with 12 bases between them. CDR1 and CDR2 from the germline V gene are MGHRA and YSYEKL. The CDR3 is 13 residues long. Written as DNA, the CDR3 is TGCGCCAGCAGCCAAGATGAGGCCCGGAGGCAGTATTTT. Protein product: CASSQDEARRQYF.

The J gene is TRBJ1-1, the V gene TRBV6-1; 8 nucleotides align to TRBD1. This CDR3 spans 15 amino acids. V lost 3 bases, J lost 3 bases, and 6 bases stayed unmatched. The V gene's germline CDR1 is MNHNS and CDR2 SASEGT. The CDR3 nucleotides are TGTGCCAGCAGTGACCTACAGGGGGGGTACACTGAAGCTTTCTTT. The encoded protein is CASSDLQGGYTEAFF.

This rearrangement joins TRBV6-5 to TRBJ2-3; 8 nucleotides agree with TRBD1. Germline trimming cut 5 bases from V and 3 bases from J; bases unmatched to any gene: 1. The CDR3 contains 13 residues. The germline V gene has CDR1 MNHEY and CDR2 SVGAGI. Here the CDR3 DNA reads TGTGCCAGCAGTCGGACAGGGACAGATACGCAGTATTTT. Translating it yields CASSRTGTDTQYF.